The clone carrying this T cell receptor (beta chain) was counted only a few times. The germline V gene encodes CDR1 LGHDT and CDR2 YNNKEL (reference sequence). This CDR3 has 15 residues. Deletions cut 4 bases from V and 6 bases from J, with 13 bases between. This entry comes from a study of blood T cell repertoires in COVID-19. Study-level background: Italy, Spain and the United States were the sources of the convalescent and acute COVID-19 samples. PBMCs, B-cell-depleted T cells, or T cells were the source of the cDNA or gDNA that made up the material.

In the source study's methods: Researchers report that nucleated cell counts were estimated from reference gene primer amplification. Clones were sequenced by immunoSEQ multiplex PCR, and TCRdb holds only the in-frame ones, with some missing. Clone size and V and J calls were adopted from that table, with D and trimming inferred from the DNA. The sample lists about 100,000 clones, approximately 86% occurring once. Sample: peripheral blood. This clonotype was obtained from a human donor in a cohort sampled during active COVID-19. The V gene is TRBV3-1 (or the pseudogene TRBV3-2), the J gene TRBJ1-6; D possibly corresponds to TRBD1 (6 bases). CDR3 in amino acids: CASSRTDSTNSPLHF. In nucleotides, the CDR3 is TGTGCCAGCAGCCGGACGGACAGCACTAATTCACCCCTCCACTTT.